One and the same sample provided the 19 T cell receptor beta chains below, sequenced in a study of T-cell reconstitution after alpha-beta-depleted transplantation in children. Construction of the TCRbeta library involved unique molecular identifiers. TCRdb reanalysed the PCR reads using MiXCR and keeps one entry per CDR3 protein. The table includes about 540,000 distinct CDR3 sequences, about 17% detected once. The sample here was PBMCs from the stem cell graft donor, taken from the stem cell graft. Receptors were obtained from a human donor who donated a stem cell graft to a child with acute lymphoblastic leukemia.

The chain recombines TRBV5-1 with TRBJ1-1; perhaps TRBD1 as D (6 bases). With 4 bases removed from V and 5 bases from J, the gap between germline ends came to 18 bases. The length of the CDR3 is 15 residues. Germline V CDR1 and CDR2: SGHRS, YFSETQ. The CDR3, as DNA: TGCGCCAGCAGCCTAGGAGGGGGAGGTAAGACTGAAGCTTTCTTT. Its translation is CASSLGGGGKTEAFF.

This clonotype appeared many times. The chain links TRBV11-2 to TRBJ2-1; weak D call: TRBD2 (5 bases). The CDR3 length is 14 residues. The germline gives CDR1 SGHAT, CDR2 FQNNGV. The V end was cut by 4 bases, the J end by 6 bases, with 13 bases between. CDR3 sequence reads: CASSSRGLGNEQFF. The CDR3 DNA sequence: TGTGCCAGCAGCTCCCGCGGGTTGGGCAATGAGCAGTTCTTC.

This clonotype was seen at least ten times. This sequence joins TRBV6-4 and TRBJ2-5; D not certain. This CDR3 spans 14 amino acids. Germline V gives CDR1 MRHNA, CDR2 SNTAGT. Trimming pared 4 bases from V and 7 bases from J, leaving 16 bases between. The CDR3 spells CASSAELGYGTQYF. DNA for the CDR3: TGTGCCAGCAGTGCGGAGTTGGGGTACGGGACCCAGTACTTC.

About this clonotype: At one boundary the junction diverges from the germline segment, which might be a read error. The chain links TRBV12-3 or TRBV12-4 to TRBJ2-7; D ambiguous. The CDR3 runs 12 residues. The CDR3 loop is CASILSGYEQYF. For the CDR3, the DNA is TGTGCCAGCATTTTATCAGGCTACGAGCAGTACTTC.

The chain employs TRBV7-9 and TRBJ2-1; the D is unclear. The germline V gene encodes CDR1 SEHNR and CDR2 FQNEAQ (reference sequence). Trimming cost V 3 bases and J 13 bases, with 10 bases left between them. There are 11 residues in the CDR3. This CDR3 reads CASSLGPGQFF. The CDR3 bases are TGTGCCAGCAGCTTGGGCCCTGGACAGTTCTTC.

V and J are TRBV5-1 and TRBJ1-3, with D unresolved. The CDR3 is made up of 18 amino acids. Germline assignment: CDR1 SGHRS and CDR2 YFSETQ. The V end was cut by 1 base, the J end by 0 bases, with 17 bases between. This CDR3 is CASSLRTDPGLSGNTIYF. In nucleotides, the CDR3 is TGCGCCAGCAGCTTGAGGACGGATCCGGGCCTCTCTGGAAACACCATATATTTT.

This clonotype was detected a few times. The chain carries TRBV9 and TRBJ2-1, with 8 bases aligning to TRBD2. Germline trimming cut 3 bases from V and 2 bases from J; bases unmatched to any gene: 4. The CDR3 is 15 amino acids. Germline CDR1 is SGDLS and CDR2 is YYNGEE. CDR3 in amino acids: CASSADGGAYNEQFF. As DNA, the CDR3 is TGTGCCAGCAGCGCCGACGGGGGGGCCTACAATGAGCAGTTCTTC.

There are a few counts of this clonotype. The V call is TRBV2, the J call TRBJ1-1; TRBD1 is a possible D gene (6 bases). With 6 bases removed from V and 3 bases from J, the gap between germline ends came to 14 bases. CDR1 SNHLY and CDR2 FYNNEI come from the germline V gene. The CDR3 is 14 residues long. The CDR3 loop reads CASSRGAVYTEAFF. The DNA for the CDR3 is TGTGCCAGCAGCCGGGGGGCTGTGTACACTGAAGCTTTCTTT.

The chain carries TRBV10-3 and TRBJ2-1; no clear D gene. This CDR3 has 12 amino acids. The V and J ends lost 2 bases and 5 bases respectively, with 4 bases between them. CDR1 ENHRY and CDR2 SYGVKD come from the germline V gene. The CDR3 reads CAISEGNNEQFF. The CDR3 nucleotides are TGTGCCATCAGTGAGGGAAACAATGAGCAGTTCTTC.

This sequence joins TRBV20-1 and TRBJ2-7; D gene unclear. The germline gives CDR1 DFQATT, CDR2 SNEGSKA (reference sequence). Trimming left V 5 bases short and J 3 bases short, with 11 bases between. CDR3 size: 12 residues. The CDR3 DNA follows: TGCAGTGCTCCGGGCAACAACTACGAGCAGTACTTC. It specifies CSAPGNNYEQYF.

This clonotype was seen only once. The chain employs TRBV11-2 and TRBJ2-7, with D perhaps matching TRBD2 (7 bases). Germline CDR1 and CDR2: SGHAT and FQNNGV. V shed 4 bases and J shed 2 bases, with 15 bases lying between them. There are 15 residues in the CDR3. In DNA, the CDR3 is TGTGCCAGCAGCTCCGGGGGGCGGGGCGCCTACGAGCAGTACTTC. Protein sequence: CASSSGGRGAYEQYF. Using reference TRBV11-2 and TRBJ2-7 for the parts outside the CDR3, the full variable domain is EAGVAQSPRYKIIEKRQSVAFWCNPISGHATLYWYQQILGQGPKLLIQFQNNGVVDDSQLPKDRFSAERLKGVDSTLKIQPAKLEDSAVYLCASSSGGRGAYEQYFGPGTRLTVT.

The CDR3 region has the DNA TGTGCCAGCATAGGTAGCGGGAGTTACTTCTCCTACGAGCAGTACTTC. Translation gives CASIGSGSYFSYEQYF. The chain carries TRBV28 and TRBJ2-7; 9 bases are shared with TRBD2. This CDR3 has 16 residues. V was pared by 7 bases and J by 0 bases, with 10 bases of the junction left unmatched. CDR1 is MDHEN, CDR2 SYDVKM, per germline.

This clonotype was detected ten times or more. CDR3 protein: CASSRGTAYEQYF. The CDR3 coding sequence is TGCGCCAGCAGTCGAGGGACGGCCTACGAGCAGTACTTC. The rearrangement joins TRBV5-1 to TRBJ2-7; D might be TRBD1 or TRBD2, each matching 5 bases. The V and J ends lost 5 bases and 2 bases respectively, with 11 bases between them. The CDR3 consists of 13 residues. Germline loops: CDR1 SGHRS, CDR2 YFSETQ.

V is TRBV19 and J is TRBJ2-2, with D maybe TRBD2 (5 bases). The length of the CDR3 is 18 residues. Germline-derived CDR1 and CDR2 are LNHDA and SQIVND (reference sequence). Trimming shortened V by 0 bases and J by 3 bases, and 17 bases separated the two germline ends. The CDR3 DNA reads TGTGCCAGTAGTATAGATCCATATCGCAGGCGGGACACCGGGGAGCTGTTTTTT. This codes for CASSIDPYRRRDTGELFF. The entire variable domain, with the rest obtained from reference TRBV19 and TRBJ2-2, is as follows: DGGITQSPKYLFRKEGQNVTLSCEQNLNHDAMYWYRQDPGQGLRLIYYSQIVNDFQKGDIAEGYSVSREKKESFPLTVTSAQKNPTAFYLCASSIDPYRRRDTGELFFGEGSRLTVL.

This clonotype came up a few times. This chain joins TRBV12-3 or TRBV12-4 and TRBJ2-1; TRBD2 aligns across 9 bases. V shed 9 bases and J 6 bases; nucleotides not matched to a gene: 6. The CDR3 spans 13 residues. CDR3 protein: CASLAGVSNEQFF. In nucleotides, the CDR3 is TGTGCCAGTTTAGCGGGAGTAAGCAATGAGCAGTTCTTC.

This chain's CDR3 is CASSRTVVRTGELFF. DNA of the CDR3: TGTGCCAGCAGCCGGACAGTTGTACGCACCGGGGAGCTGTTTTTT. The gene calls are TRBV3-1 and TRBJ2-2; possibly TRBD1 for D (6 bases). CDR3 length equals 15 residues. Per the germline V gene, CDR1 is LGHDT and CDR2 is YNNKEL (reference sequence). V lost 4 bases to trimming and J lost 4 bases, with 13 bases between them.

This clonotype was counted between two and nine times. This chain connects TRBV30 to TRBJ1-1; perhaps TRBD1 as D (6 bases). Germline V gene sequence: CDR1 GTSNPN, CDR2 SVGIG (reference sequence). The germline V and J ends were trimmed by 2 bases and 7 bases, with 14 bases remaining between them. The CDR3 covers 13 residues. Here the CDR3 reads CAWSNRARVEAFF. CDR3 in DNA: TGTGCCTGGAGTAACAGGGCCCGGGTTGAAGCTTTCTTT.

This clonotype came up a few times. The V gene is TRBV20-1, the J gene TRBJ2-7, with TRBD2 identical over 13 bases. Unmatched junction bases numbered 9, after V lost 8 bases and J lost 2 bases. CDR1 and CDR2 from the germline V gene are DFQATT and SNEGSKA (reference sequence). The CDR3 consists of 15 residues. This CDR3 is CSTTRLAGGAYEQYF. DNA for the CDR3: TGCAGTACGACCCGACTAGCGGGAGGAGCCTACGAGCAGTACTTC.

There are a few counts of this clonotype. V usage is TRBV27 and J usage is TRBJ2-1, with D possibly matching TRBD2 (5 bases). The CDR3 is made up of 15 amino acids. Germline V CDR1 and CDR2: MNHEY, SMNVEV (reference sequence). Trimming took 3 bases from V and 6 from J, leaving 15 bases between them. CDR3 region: CASSFLAGYRNEQFF. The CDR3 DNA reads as TGTGCCAGCAGTTTCTTGGCGGGCTACCGCAATGAGCAGTTCTTC.